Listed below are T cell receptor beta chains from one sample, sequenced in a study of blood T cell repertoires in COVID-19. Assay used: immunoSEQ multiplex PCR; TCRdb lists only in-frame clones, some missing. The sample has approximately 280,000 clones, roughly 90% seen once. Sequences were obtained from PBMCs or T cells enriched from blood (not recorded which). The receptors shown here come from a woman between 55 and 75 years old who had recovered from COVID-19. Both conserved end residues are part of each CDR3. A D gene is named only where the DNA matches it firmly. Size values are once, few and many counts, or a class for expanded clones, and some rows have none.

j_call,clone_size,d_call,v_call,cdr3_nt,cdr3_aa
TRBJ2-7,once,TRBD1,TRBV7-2,TGTGCCAGCAGCCTGGACAGGGCAACGGGCGAGCAGTACTTC,CASSLDRATGEQYF
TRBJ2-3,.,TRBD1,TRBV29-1,TGCAGCGTTGGATCCGGGACAGGGGTAGAAGATACGCAGTATTTT,CSVGSGTGVEDTQYF
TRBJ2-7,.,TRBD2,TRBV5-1,TGCGCCAGCAGGCCGATTGGAGGGCCTAGCGGGGGGGACGAGCAGTACTTC,CASRPIGGPSGGDEQYF
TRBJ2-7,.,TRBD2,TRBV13,TGTGCCAGCAGCTTAGAAGGGACTAGCGGCTTCTACGAGCAGTACTTC,CASSLEGTSGFYEQYF
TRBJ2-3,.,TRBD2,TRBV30,TGTGCCTGGAGTGTTAGCGGGTCGTGGGATACGCAGTATTTT,CAWSVSGSWDTQYF
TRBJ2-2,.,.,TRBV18,TGTGCCAGCTCACCAGGAGCGAACACCGGGGAGCTGTTTTTT,CASSPGANTGELFF
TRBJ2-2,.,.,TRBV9,TGTGCCAGCAGCGTAGGGCAGTCGAACACCGGGGAGCTGTTTTTT,CASSVGQSNTGELFF
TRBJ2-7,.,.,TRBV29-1,TGCAGCGTGCCCAGGGCCGGATCCTACGAGCAGTACTTC,CSVPRAGSYEQYF
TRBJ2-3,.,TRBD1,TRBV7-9,TGTGCCAGCAGCAAGAGGGGGCCTAGCACAGATACGCAGTATTTT,CASSKRGPSTDTQYF
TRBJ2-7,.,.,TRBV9,TGTGCCAGCAGTACCTCCGGAGGCGGCCAATACGAGCAGTACTTC,CASSTSGGGQYEQYF
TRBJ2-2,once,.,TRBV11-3,TGTGCCAGCAGCTTAACACAAAATTCCGGGGAGCTGTTTTTT,CASSLTQNSGELFF
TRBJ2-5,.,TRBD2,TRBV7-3,TGTGCCAGCAGCTTAATGGCGGGAGTAGTAGAGACCCAGTACTTC,CASSLMAGVVETQYF
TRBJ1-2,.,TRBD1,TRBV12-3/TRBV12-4,TGTGCCAGCAGTTGGACAGGGGCTGGCTACACCTTC,CASSWTGAGYTF
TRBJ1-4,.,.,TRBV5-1,TGCGCCAGCAGCTCCGGGACTGATGAAAAACTGTTTTTT,CASSSGTDEKLFF
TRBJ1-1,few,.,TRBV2,TGTGCCAGCAGGGAGGGAGTAACTGAAGCTTTCTTT,CASREGVTEAFF
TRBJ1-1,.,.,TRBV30,TGTGCCTGGAGGCTATTTGTCTCGAACACTGAAGCTTTCTTT,CAWRLFVSNTEAFF
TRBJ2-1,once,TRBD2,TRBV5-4,TGTGCCACCAGAGAGCGGGGGGGATTGAATGAGCAGTTCTTC,CATRERGGLNEQFF
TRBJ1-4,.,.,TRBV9,TGTGCCAGCACTCCCCCAAGTATTAAACTGCAGGGGAAACTGTTTTTT,CASTPPSIKLQGKLFF
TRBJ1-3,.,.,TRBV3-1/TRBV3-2,TGTGCCAGCAGCCAAGATCGGAGGGATCCGGGAAACACCATATATTTT,CASSQDRRDPGNTIYF
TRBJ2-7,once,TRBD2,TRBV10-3,TGTGCCATCAGATTGACTAGCGGGAGCTACGAGCAGTACTTC,CAIRLTSGSYEQYF
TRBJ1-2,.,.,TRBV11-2,TGTGCCAGCAGCCATGCTCCCCACGGGGACTATGGCTACACCTTC,CASSHAPHGDYGYTF
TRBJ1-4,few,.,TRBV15,TGTGCCACCAGCAGAGATCTCGTAGCAACTAATGAAAAACTGTTTTTT,CATSRDLVATNEKLFF
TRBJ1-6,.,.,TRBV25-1,TGTGCCAGCAGTGAAGCGCGGCTGTATAATTCACCCCTCCACTTT,CASSEARLYNSPLHF
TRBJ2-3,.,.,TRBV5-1,TGCGCCAGCAGCTTTGCAGGGGGGGATACGCAGTATTTT,CASSFAGGDTQYF
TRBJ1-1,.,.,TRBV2,TGTGCCAGCAGCGCCTTGACTGGGAACACTGAAGCTTTCTTT,CASSALTGNTEAFF
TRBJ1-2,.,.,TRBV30,TGTGCCTGGACCCTGGGGCGAATCGAGGTCTATGGCTACACCTTC,CAWTLGRIEVYGYTF
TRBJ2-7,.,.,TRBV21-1,TGTGCCAGCAGCAAAGTGGTCAGACCTTCCCTACGAGGGCAGTACTTC,CASSKVVRPSLRGQYF
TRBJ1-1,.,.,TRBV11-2,TGTGCCAGCAGCCAGGAGGGGTATGAAGCTTTCTTT,CASSQEGYEAFF
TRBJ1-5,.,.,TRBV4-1,TGCGCCAGCAGCCAAGGAGCAGGTGGGCCCCAGCATTTT,CASSQGAGGPQHF
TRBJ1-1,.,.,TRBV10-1,TGCGCCAGCAGAGCACAGGGCAAAACTGAAGCTTTCTTT,CASRAQGKTEAFF
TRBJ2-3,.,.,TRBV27,TGTGCCAGCAGTTTAATGGTCCCAGAAGATACGCAGTATTTT,CASSLMVPEDTQYF
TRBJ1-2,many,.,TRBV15,TGTGCCACCAGCAGAGACAGGGTTGGCTATGGCTACACCTTC,CATSRDRVGYGYTF
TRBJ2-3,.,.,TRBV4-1,TGCGCCAGCCGAAAAACAGGGTTGGTGACAGATACGCAGTATTTT,CASRKTGLVTDTQYF
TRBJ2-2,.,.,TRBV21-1,TGTGCCAGCAGCAAAAGGGGGCAAGGGACTAGAGGGAACACCGGGGAGCTGTTTTTT,CASSKRGQGTRGNTGELFF
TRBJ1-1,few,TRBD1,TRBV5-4,TGTGCCAGCAAGGCGACAGGGACGAACACTGAAGCTTTCTTT,CASKATGTNTEAFF
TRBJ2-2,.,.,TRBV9,TGTGCCAGCAGCGGGGACTCCCCGACGACCGGGGAGCTGTTTTTT,CASSGDSPTTGELFF
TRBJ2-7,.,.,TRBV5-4,TGTGCCAGCAGCTTGGGAGGGAGGTACGAGCAGTACTTC,CASSLGGRYEQYF
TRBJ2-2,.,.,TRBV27,TGTGCCAGCAGGGCACAGGGTATAGGGGAGCTGTTTTTT,CASRAQGIGELFF
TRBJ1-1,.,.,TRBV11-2,TGTGCCAGCAGCTTAGATCTCGGGGAAGCTTTCTTT,CASSLDLGEAFF
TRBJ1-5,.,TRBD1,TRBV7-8,TGTGCCAGCAGCTTAGTAGGGACAGGGGAGAGCAATCAGCCCCAGCATTTT,CASSLVGTGESNQPQHF
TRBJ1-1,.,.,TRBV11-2,TGTGCCAGCAGCTTGTCATCAGGGGCTGGTGAAGCTTTCTTT,CASSLSSGAGEAFF
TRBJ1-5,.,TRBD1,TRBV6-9,TGTGCCAGCAGCAAGGGGTCCGGGACAGCCCAATATAGCAATCAGCCCCAGCATTTT,CASSKGSGTAQYSNQPQHF
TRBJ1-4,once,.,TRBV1,TGCACCAGCAGCCCCGGACAGTCTGCAACTAATGAAAAACTGTTTTTT,CTSSPGQSATNEKLFF
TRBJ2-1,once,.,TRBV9,TGTGCCAGCAGGGGCGGGTCCCCCGGCAATGAGCAGTTCTTC,CASRGGSPGNEQFF
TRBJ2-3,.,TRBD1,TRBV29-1,TGCAGCGTGGACAGGGGTGTGGACACAGATACGCAGTATTTT,CSVDRGVDTDTQYF
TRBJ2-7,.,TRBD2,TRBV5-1,TGCGCCAGCAGGCTAGCGGGAGGGAGAGGTACCTACGAGCAGTACTTC,CASRLAGGRGTYEQYF
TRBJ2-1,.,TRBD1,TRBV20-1,TGCAGTGCTAGTCTTGGGACAGGGACGACGATCGGGCAGTTCTTC,CSASLGTGTTIGQFF
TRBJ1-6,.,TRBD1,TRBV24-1,TGTGCCACCAGCCCTAACCTGACAGGGGAAAGCTCCTATAATTCACCCCTCCACTTT,CATSPNLTGESSYNSPLHF
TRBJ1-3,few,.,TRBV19,TGTGCCAGTAGTATCGGTTTTTCTGGAAACACCATATATTTT,CASSIGFSGNTIYF
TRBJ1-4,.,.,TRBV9,TGTGCCAGCTCTTGGGGACTTGCAACTAATGAAAAACTGTTTTTT,CASSWGLATNEKLFF
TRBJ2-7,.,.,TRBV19,TGTGCCAGTAGTCCCAACATTGGCTACGAGCAGTACTTC,CASSPNIGYEQYF